These 27 T cell receptor beta chains share one sample of origin, sequenced in a study of OX40 agonist ivuxolimab in advanced cancers. Here immunoSEQ multiplex PCR was the method, and the copy in TCRdb shows in-frame clones only, minus some. The sample yields fewer than 70,000 clones, over 75% seen once. Specimen: CD4+ or CD8+ T cells sorted from blood, collected in a trial of the OX40 agonist ivuxolimab. All receptors derive from an adult with an advanced solid tumor such as melanoma, head and neck, liver or kidney cancer.

This clone showed up just a few times. V and J are TRBV14 and TRBJ1-2; D possibly corresponds to TRBD1 (5 bases). Per the germline V gene, CDR1 is SGHDN and CDR2 is FVKESK. Trimming pared 0 bases from V and 4 bases from J, leaving 9 bases between. This CDR3 is built from 14 residues. The CDR3 bases are TGTGCCAGCAGCCAAGAATTAGGGGCCTATGGCTACACCTTC. Its protein is CASSQELGAYGYTF. Using reference TRBV14 and TRBJ1-2 for the parts outside the CDR3, the full variable domain is EAGVTQFPSHSVIEKGQTVTLRCDPISGHDNLYWYRRVMGKEIKFLLHFVKESKQDESGMPNNRFLAERTGGTYSTLKVQPAELEDSGVYFCASSQELGAYGYTFGSGTRLTVV.

Only one count was recorded for this clone. V usage is TRBV10-3 and J usage is TRBJ2-7; 8 nucleotides agree with TRBD2. Germline CDR1 and CDR2: ENHRY and SYGVKD. The CDR3 has 13 residues. V lost 5 bases and J lost 5; bases outside the gene matches: 5. The DNA for the CDR3 is TGTGCCATCAGTCGAGCGGGAGTTAACGAGCAGTACTTC. Its protein product is CAISRAGVNEQYF.

The chain combines TRBV28 with TRBJ1-1, with D possibly TRBD1 on 5 matching bases. Per germline, CDR1 MDHEN and CDR2 SYDVKM. The CDR3 runs to 15 residues. Trimming left V 2 bases short and J 4 bases short, with 14 bases between. The CDR3, as DNA: TGTGCCAGCAGTTTAGGGGACCGGGTAATCACTGAAGCTTTCTTT. Its translation: CASSLGDRVITEAFF.

V gene TRBV5-1 combines with J gene TRBJ2-3; the match to TRBD2 covers 9 bases. V was pared by 3 bases and J by 4 bases, with 9 bases of the junction left unmatched. The germline CDR1 and CDR2 sequences are SGHRS and YFSETQ. The CDR3 loop spans 16 amino acids. The CDR3 sequence: CASSSPAGGPSDTQYF. The CDR3 bases are TGCGCCAGCAGCTCCCCGGCGGGGGGGCCATCAGATACGCAGTATTTT. Filled out from reference TRBV5-1 and TRBJ2-3, the complete variable domain reads KAGVTQTPRYLIKTRGQQVTLSCSPISGHRSVSWYQQTPGQGLQFLFEYFSETQRNKGNFPGRFSGRQFSNSRSEMNVSTLELGDSALYLCASSSPAGGPSDTQYFGPGTRLTVL.

The rearrangement uses TRBV11-3 and TRBJ2-7, with D unresolved. V was clipped by 5 bases and J by 5 bases, with 13 bases between them. Germline loops: CDR1 SGHNT, CDR2 YENEEA. CDR3 length: 13 residues. The CDR3 bases are TGTGCCAGCAGCCCTCGGATGGAAAACGAGCAGTACTTC. Amino acids: CASSPRMENEQYF.

V and J are TRBV13 and TRBJ2-3; tentatively, D is TRBD1 (5 bases). The CDR3 runs 14 residues. The germline V gene encodes CDR1 PRHDT and CDR2 FYEKMQ (reference sequence). V lost 6 bases to trimming and J lost 2 bases, with 12 bases between them. CDR3 in amino acids: CASRSGAPTDTQYF. As DNA, the CDR3 is TGTGCCAGCAGGAGTGGGGCCCCCACAGATACGCAGTATTTT.

The chain is built from TRBV6-1 and TRBJ2-7; 10 bases line up with TRBD2. The ends lost 1 base at V and 3 bases at J; junction bases unmatched: 3. Germline loops: CDR1 MNHNS, CDR2 SASEGT. This CDR3 has 15 residues. CDR3: CASSEVPSGSYEQYF. DNA for the CDR3: TGTGCCAGCAGTGAAGTTCCTAGCGGGAGCTACGAGCAGTACTTC.

The chain couples TRBV7-2 to TRBJ1-3; D ambiguous. Trimming shortened V by 6 bases and J by 0 bases, and 12 bases separated the two germline ends. Per the germline V gene, CDR1 is SGHTA and CDR2 is FQGNSA. This CDR3 is built from 15 residues. CDR3 region: CASSLQPNSGNTIYF. The CDR3 DNA is TGTGCCAGCAGTCTCCAGCCGAACTCTGGAAACACCATATATTTT.

V is TRBV9 and J is TRBJ1-3; a possible D gene is TRBD1 (5 bases). Germline V gives CDR1 SGDLS, CDR2 YYNGEE. The V gene lost 2 bases and the J gene lost 2 bases, with 23 bases spanning the gap. The CDR3 consists of 19 residues. In DNA form, the CDR3 reads TGTGCCAGCAGCGTGAATCAGGGTTCTTCCACAACCACTGGAAACACCATATATTTT. The encoded protein is CASSVNQGSSTTTGNTIYF.

V is TRBV20-1 and J is TRBJ1-1; D remains unclear. CDR1 is DFQATT, CDR2 SNEGSKA, per germline (reference sequence). This CDR3 is built from 11 residues. V lost 4 bases and J lost 2, with 5 bases in between. CDR3 coding DNA: TGCAGTGCTATTCTAAACACTGAAGCTTTCTTT. It encodes CSAILNTEAFF.

CDR3 protein: CASSPRSVNQPQHF. The DNA for the CDR3 is TGTGCCAGCAGCCCGAGGTCTGTCAATCAGCCCCAGCATTTT. This sequence joins TRBV5-6 and TRBJ1-5, with D uncertain. The CDR3 has 14 amino acids. V was pared by 4 bases and J by 3 bases, with 11 bases between. The germline V gene has CDR1 SGHDT and CDR2 YYEEEE.

The chain joins TRBV7-9 to TRBJ1-2; a possible D gene is TRBD1 (5 bases). Per germline, CDR1 SEHNR and CDR2 FQNEAQ (reference sequence). The V and J ends lost 2 bases and 1 base respectively, with 14 bases between them. CDR3 size: 16 residues. The CDR3 protein is CASSLRGSDSNYGYTF. In nucleotides, the CDR3 is TGTGCCAGCAGCTTACGGGGGTCAGACAGTAACTATGGCTACACCTTC.

The V gene is TRBV29-1, the J gene TRBJ2-1; D uncertain. Trimming removed 2 bases from V and 4 bases from J, with 9 bases in between. Germline V gene lookup returns CDR1 SQVTM and CDR2 ANQGSEA. The CDR3 has 13 amino acids. CDR3 nucleotide sequence: TGCAGCGTTGAAAAAGGACCTTACAATGAGCAGTTCTTC. Translating it yields CSVEKGPYNEQFF.

The chain is built from TRBV28 and TRBJ2-5, with D tentatively TRBD1 or TRBD2 (5 bases each). The J call may be in error: the DNA end matches TRBJ2-7 better. CDR1 MDHEN and CDR2 SYDVKM come from the germline V gene. The CDR3 loop spans 13 amino acids. CDR3 sequence: CASSPQWDGEQYF. DNA of the CDR3: TGTGCCAGCAGTCCTCAATGGGACGGCGAGCAGTACTTC.

CDR3 residues: CASSSRWLAGGRAELFF. The CDR3 nucleotides read TGTGCCAGCAGTTCCCGTTGGCTAGCGGGGGGCCGCGCGGAGCTGTTTTTT. J is TRBJ2-2 and V is TRBV27; 11 bases line up with TRBD2. V lost 4 bases and J lost 10; bases outside the gene matches: 14. CDR3 length equals 17 residues. In germline, CDR1 is MNHEY, CDR2 SMNVEV (reference sequence).

The genes are TRBV4-3 and TRBJ1-1; D gene ambiguous. Trimming cost V 4 bases and J 7 bases, with 13 bases left between them. The germline CDR1 and CDR2 sequences are LGHNA and YSLEER. The length of the CDR3 is 13 residues. This chain's CDR3 is CASSRTRGNEAFF. CDR3 coding DNA: TGCGCCAGCAGCCGAACCCGCGGAAATGAAGCTTTCTTT.

The chain is built from TRBV11-2 and TRBJ1-5; 7 bases map to TRBD1. Trimming cost V 5 bases and J 11 bases; bases outside gene matches: 15. CDR1 is SGHAT and CDR2 is FQNNGV in the germline V gene. The CDR3 runs 15 residues. The DNA of the CDR3 is TGTGCCAGCAGCGCGGGGACAGCCCCCAGTCAAGCCCAGCATTTT. As protein: CASSAGTAPSQAQHF.

Concerning this clone: The same CDR3 is also encoded by other DNA sequences in this sample. This chain connects TRBV18 to TRBJ1-1; no firm D call. Trimming took off 3 bases at V and 1 base at J, with 9 bases between the two ends. Germline V lookup: CDR1 KGHSH, CDR2 LQKENI. This CDR3 comprises 14 residues. The CDR3 DNA is TGTGCCAGCTCACCGCCCTTGGGGAACACTGAAGCTTTCTTT. As protein: CASSPPLGNTEAFF.

This chain uses TRBV7-9 with TRBJ2-1, with 10 bases that match TRBD2. The CDR3 extends over 16 amino acids. Per the germline V gene, CDR1 is SEHNR and CDR2 is FQNEAQ (reference sequence). Unmatched junction bases numbered 7, after V lost 4 bases and J lost 4 bases. The CDR3 nucleotides read TGTGCCAGCAGCTCCGATGGACTAGCGGCTTACAATGAGCAGTTCTTC. Protein product: CASSSDGLAAYNEQFF.

The chain uses TRBV12-2 and TRBJ1-5. TRBV12-2 is tagged as a pseudogene. CDR3 length: 15 residues. CDR3 nucleotides: TGTGCAAGTCGCTCCACCTGGCCACTGGATCAGCCCCAGCATTTT. Translated: CASRSTWPLDQPQHF.

Here the CDR3 DNA reads TGCGCCAGCAGCCGCGGCCGGGACGGGACCTACGAGCAGTACTTC. Protein: CASSRGRDGTYEQYF. The J gene is TRBJ2-7, the V gene TRBV5-1, with D perhaps being TRBD1 or TRBD2 (5 bases each). Trimming took 4 bases from V and 2 from J, leaving 16 bases between them. CDR3 length: 15 amino acids. Germline CDR1 reads SGHRS; CDR2 reads YFSETQ.

The genes are TRBV7-9 and TRBJ2-3; TRBD2 might be the D (5 bases). The V gene lost 3 bases and the J gene lost 4 bases, with 8 bases spanning the gap. The CDR3 runs to 13 residues. Germline lookup yields CDR1 SEHNR and CDR2 FQNEAQ (reference sequence). This chain's CDR3 is CASSFEGPDTQYF. CDR3 in DNA: TGTGCCAGCAGCTTCGAGGGCCCAGATACGCAGTATTTT. Supplemented by reference TRBV7-9 and TRBJ2-3, the full variable domain reads DTGVSQNPRHKITKRGQNVTFRCDPISEHNRLYWYRQTLGQGPEFLTYFQNEAQLEKSRLLSDRFSAERPKGSFSTLEIQRTEQGDSAMYLCASSFEGPDTQYFGPGTRLTVL.

J is TRBJ2-2 and V is TRBV7-2; 10 bases align to TRBD1. This CDR3 is built from 15 residues. Germline lookup yields CDR1 SGHTA and CDR2 FQGNSA. The J segment lost 6 bases and the V segment lost 6 bases, leaving 7 bases of the junction unmatched. The DNA of the CDR3 is TGTGCCAGCAGAGGGACAGGGGTTTCAGCCGGGGAGCTGTTTTTT. It yields the protein CASRGTGVSAGELFF.

Points on this clone: The identical CDR3 is also encoded by other nucleotide sequences in the sample. CDR3 region: CASSLVQRNTEAFF. The CDR3 bases are TGTGCCAGCAGCTTGGTACAGAGGAACACTGAAGCTTTCTTT. J is TRBJ1-1 and V is TRBV5-6; no clear D gene. CDR1 is SGHDT and CDR2 is YYEEEE in the germline V gene. V lost 0 bases to trimming and J lost 1 base, with 7 bases between them. The CDR3 is 14 amino acids.

A single count supports this clone. The chain joins TRBV25-1 to TRBJ2-6; either TRBD1 or TRBD2 may supply D (5 bases each). Per germline, CDR1 MGHDK and CDR2 SYGVNS. Trimming shortened V by 6 bases and J by 8 bases, and 11 bases separated the two germline ends. The CDR3 length is 13 residues. DNA of the CDR3: TGTGCCAGCAGCCCTGGGACGTCCAACGTCCTGACTTTC. Amino acids: CASSPGTSNVLTF.

The chain joins TRBV19 to TRBJ1-2; D gene ambiguous. The V and J ends lost 4 bases and 8 bases respectively, with 14 bases between them. This CDR3 has 13 amino acids. Germline assignment: CDR1 LNHDA and CDR2 SQIVND (reference sequence). The CDR3 here is CASSRALFGGYTF. CDR3 in DNA: TGTGCCAGTAGTAGGGCCCTATTTGGGGGCTACACCTTC.

This clone was counted once. The chain is built from TRBV5-1 and TRBJ1-4, with D maybe TRBD1 (5 bases). Germline CDR1 and CDR2: SGHRS and YFSETQ. This CDR3 has 14 residues. V lost 2 bases to trimming and J lost 5 bases, with 10 bases between them. Here the CDR3 reads CASSLGTGNEKLFF. CDR3 bases: TGCGCCAGCAGCTTAGGGACGGGGAATGAAAAACTGTTTTTT.